Below, 18 T cell receptor beta chains from the same sample are listed, as sequenced in a study of blood T cells in healthy people across ages. A second roughly 6 to 12 cycle PCR used barcoded and J-beta primers. MiXCR, applied by TCRdb to the 5' RACE reads, yields one record per CDR3 protein. The data hold 1.5 million to 1.9 million distinct CDR3 sequences, with less than 45% observed a single time. Sequencing input: blood. The origin of the receptors is a woman younger than 30 in good health.

The chain couples TRBV5-5 to TRBJ2-1; D call uncertain. The V and J ends lost 0 bases and 0 bases respectively, with 7 bases between them. CDR1 and CDR2 from the germline V gene are SGHKS and YYEKEE (reference sequence). The CDR3 is 15 residues long. CDR3 amino acids: CASSLVANSYNEQFF. The CDR3 coding sequence is TGTGCCAGCAGCTTGGTAGCTAACTCCTACAATGAGCAGTTCTTC.

This clonotype was detected a few times. J is TRBJ2-3 and V is TRBV12-3 or TRBV12-4; 11 bases are a match to TRBD2. Trimming took 5 bases from V and 4 from J; bases not matched to a gene: 2. The CDR3 loop spans 14 amino acids. The CDR3 spells CASSRGLAADTQYF. DNA of the CDR3: TGTGCCAGCAGTCGGGGACTAGCGGCAGATACGCAGTATTTT.

This clonotype turned up a few times. The rearrangement links TRBV12-3 or TRBV12-4 to TRBJ2-3; 11 nucleotides match TRBD2. The CDR3 length is 13 residues. With 5 bases clipped from V and 9 bases from J, the junction kept 4 bases outside the gene matches. This CDR3 reads CASSLSGRATQYF. CDR3 DNA: TGTGCCAGCAGTCTTAGCGGGAGGGCGACGCAGTATTTT.

This clonotype has more than one count but fewer than ten. The chain links TRBV4-1 to TRBJ1-1; 7 bases agree with TRBD1. Looked up from germline, CDR1 is MGHRA and CDR2 is YSYEKL. CDR3 length: 15 amino acids. Trimming took 4 bases from V and 1 from J; bases not matched to a gene: 6. CDR3 in amino acids: CASSPRQGRNTEAFF. Here the CDR3 DNA reads TGCGCCAGCAGCCCTCGACAGGGACGGAACACTGAAGCTTTCTTT.

The V call is TRBV7-9, the J call TRBJ2-1; D not certain. V dropped 1 base and J dropped 8 bases, with 9 bases sitting between them. Germline loops: CDR1 SEHNR, CDR2 FQNEAQ (reference sequence). The CDR3 runs to 13 residues. The CDR3 DNA sequence: TGTGCCAGCAGCTTAGGTCTACTCCATGAGCAGTTCTTC. It encodes CASSLGLLHEQFF. Combining the CDR3 with reference TRBV7-9 and TRBJ2-1 gives the whole variable domain DTGVSQNPRHKITKRGQNVTFRCDPISEHNRLYWYRQTLGQGPEFLTYFQNEAQLEKSRLLSDRFSAERPKGSFSTLEIQRTEQGDSAMYLCASSLGLLHEQFFGPGTRLTVL.

This clonotype was seen repeatedly, ten times or more. V usage is TRBV29-1 and J usage is TRBJ2-7, with 11 bases that match TRBD2. Germline-derived CDR1 and CDR2 are SQVTM and ANQGSEA. After removal of 2 bases from V and 4 bases from J, the junction contained 1 base not matched to a gene. The CDR3 loop spans 13 amino acids. The CDR3 sequence: CSVELAGGYEQYF. The CDR3, as DNA: TGCAGCGTTGAACTAGCGGGAGGATACGAGCAGTACTTC.

This clonotype was seen once. V and J are TRBV15 and TRBJ2-1, with D hard to call. The germline CDR1 and CDR2 sequences are LNHNV and YYDKDF (reference sequence). The CDR3 has 12 residues. Trimming removed 1 base from V and 7 bases from J, with 5 bases in between. This chain's CDR3 is CATSRVVNEQFF. CDR3 nucleotides: TGTGCCACCAGCAGAGTAGTGAATGAGCAGTTCTTC.

The gene calls are TRBV7-2 and TRBJ2-4; TRBD2 matches at 7 bases. The J call may be incorrect, as the DNA end agrees better with TRBJ2-7. Germline V gene sequence: CDR1 SGHTA, CDR2 FQGNSA. The CDR3 sequence is 16 residues long. CDR3 sequence: CASSPNGAGVFHEQYF. The CDR3 coding sequence is TGTGCCAGCAGCCCCAATGGTGCGGGAGTCTTCCACGAGCAGTACTTC.

This clonotype occurred a few times. The V and J genes are TRBV29-1 and TRBJ2-7; D gene ambiguous. The CDR3 extends over 14 amino acids. From germline, CDR1 is SQVTM and CDR2 ANQGSEA. The ends were cut back, 6 bases at V and 2 bases at J, with 17 bases in the middle. The CDR3 loop reads CSVVLAPPPYEQYF. The CDR3 region has the DNA TGCAGCGTCGTACTGGCCCCCCCTCCCTACGAGCAGTACTTC.

CDR3 protein: CASRTQVGFSYEQYF. The CDR3 DNA reads TGTGCCAGCAGAACGCAAGTAGGTTTTTCCTACGAGCAGTACTTC. This sequence joins TRBV27 and TRBJ2-7; D is ambiguous. CDR3 length: 15 amino acids. Trimming removed 6 bases from V and 1 base from J, with 16 bases in between. CDR1 is MNHEY and CDR2 is SMNVEV in the germline V gene (reference sequence).

This clonotype has a handful of counts. The rearrangement uses TRBV7-2 and TRBJ2-2, with a possible D match to TRBD2 (6 bases). Germline CDR1 SGHTA, CDR2 FQGNSA. The CDR3 runs 14 residues. The V end lost 5 bases, the J end lost 4 bases, and 11 bases lay between the germline ends. In DNA form, the CDR3 reads TGTGCCAGCAGCCCGCGGGGATTCACCGGGGAGCTGTTTTTT. Protein: CASSPRGFTGELFF.

The chain employs TRBV4-1 and TRBJ1-1; possible D gene TRBD1, 5 bases. V was trimmed by 3 bases and J by 3 bases, leaving 17 bases between them. Germline V CDR1 and CDR2: MGHRA, YSYEKL. The CDR3 runs 16 residues. This CDR3 is CASSQPGLGGDTEAFF. DNA of the CDR3: TGCGCCAGCAGCCAGCCTGGGTTGGGGGGGGACACTGAAGCTTTCTTT.

The chain links TRBV20-1 to TRBJ2-1; TRBD2 matches 10 bases. The CDR3 loop spans 16 amino acids. With 5 bases clipped from V and 4 bases from J, the junction kept 11 bases outside the gene matches. Germline assignment: CDR1 DFQATT and CDR2 SNEGSKA (reference sequence). CDR3 coding DNA: TGCAGTGCTCGCGCCGAGCGGGAGGGCTTTTACAATGAGCAGTTCTTC. This sequence encodes CSARAEREGFYNEQFF.

CDR3 amino acids: CASRYKLDRGNYEQYF. CDR3 sequence (DNA): TGTGCCAGCAGATACAAGCTGGACAGGGGCAACTACGAGCAGTACTTC. V gene TRBV6-5 combines with J gene TRBJ2-7; 9 bases map to TRBD1. Germline V gene sequence: CDR1 MNHEY, CDR2 SVGAGI. V dropped 6 bases and J dropped 3; count of bases not matched to a gene: 12. The CDR3 runs to 16 residues.

J is TRBJ2-1 and V is TRBV20-1, with 10 bases that match TRBD2. The germline V gene has CDR1 DFQATT and CDR2 SNEGSKA (reference sequence). The CDR3 runs to 15 residues. J gave up 10 bases and V 7 bases, and 16 bases lay outside the gene matches. CDR3 residues: CSDSGGAGGTGEQFF. The CDR3 DNA reads as TGCAGTGACTCCGGTGGAGCGGGAGGGACGGGGGAGCAGTTCTTC.

This clonotype showed up just a few times. The V gene is TRBV6-5, the J gene TRBJ2-1; no clear D gene. There are 17 residues in the CDR3. The ends were cut back, 0 bases at V and 8 bases at J, with 20 bases in the middle. The germline V gene encodes CDR1 MNHEY and CDR2 SVGAGI. CDR3 nucleotides: TGTGCCAGCAGTTACTCGCGGACGTCGACTGTCACCCATGAGCAGTTCTTC. This codes for CASSYSRTSTVTHEQFF.

This clonotype has a handful of counts. The chain combines TRBV6-5 with TRBJ2-2, with a tentative D call TRBD1 (6 bases). The CDR3 is 15 amino acids. The V end lost 3 bases, the J end lost 3 bases, and 11 bases lay between the germline ends. Germline-derived CDR1 and CDR2 are MNHEY and SVGAGI. CDR3: CASSYGGPDTGELFF. The CDR3 region has the DNA TGTGCCAGCAGTTATGGGGGCCCGGACACCGGGGAGCTGTTTTTT.

The rearrangement joins TRBV28 to TRBJ2-5; 10 bases match TRBD2. The end of the DNA fits TRBJ2-7 better, so the J call may be wrong. This CDR3 is built from 16 residues. Per germline, CDR1 MDHEN and CDR2 SYDVKM. The chain's CDR3 is CASSLDASGSRNEQYF. CDR3 in DNA: TGTGCCAGCAGTTTAGATGCTAGCGGGAGTAGGAACGAGCAGTACTTC.